This TCR beta chain was sequenced during a study of T-cell memory formation after mild COVID-19. TCRdb reprocessed the 5' RACE reads with MiXCR, giving one entry per CDR3 protein. The table shows about 210,000 distinct CDR3 sequences, with 27% occurring only once. Overall study findings and caveats: Clones that shrank (day 15 to 85) were balanced CD4/CD8, whereas later expanders leaned CD4+. SARS-CoV-2 specificity of second-wave clones peaking day 37 was unconfirmed. Shrinking CD4+ clones resided mostly in CM and EM, and CD8+ ones in EMRA.

This clonotype was detected only a few times. Its antigen is still unknown. The TCR sequence derives from an adult woman who had mild COVID-19 (a few samples of this study predate the infection). Cell type and time point are not known. Source material: PBMCs or a T cell subset sorted from them (not recorded which).

The CDR3 region is CASSPGTGGSYEQYF. In DNA form, the CDR3 reads TGTGCCAGCTCACCCGGGACAGGGGGATCCTACGAGCAGTACTTC. V is TRBV18 and J is TRBJ2-7; 11 nucleotides line up with TRBD1. Germline CDR1 KGHSH, CDR2 LQKENI. V gave up 3 bases and J gave up 1 base; unmatched junction bases: 2. The CDR3 length is 15 residues.